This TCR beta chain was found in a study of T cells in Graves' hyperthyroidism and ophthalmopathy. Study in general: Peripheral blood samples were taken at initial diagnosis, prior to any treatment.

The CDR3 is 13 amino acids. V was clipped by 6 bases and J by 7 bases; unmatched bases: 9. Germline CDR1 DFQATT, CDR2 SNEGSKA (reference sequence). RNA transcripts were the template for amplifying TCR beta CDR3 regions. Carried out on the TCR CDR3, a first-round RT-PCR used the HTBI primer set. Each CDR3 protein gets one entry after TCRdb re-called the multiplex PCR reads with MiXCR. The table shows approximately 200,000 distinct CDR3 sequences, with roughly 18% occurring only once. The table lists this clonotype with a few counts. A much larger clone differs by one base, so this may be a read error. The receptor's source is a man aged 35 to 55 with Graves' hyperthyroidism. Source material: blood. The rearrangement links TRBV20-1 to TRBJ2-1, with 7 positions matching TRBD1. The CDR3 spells CSAISRGSNEQFF. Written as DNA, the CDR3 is TGCAGTGCCATTAGCAGGGGGAGTAATGAGCAGTTCTTC.